A single sample is the source of the 2 T cell receptor beta chains below, sequenced in a study of cytomegalovirus exposure and HLA in healthy donors (dated by TCRdb to the late 2010s). Libraries were built with the immunoSEQ multiplex PCR assay. A mixture of 60 forward primers for TCR Vbeta segments and 13 reverse primers for TCR Jbeta segments was used in the multiplex PCR. Sourced from immuneACCESS, this table was stored by TCRdb with only in-frame sequences that have V and J called. A share of the clones is absent; for the studies checked, an unresolved V gene accounts for under half, and the remainder has no known explanation. Recorded for this sample are about 120,000 clones; 50% to 65% of them occurred a single time. 8% to 9.5% of the sample rests with the top ten. What was sequenced was PBMCs. The receptors shown here come from a woman in her 40s in good health and CMV-seropositive.

A single count supports this clone. The chain carries TRBV5-4 and TRBJ1-1; possible D gene TRBD1, 5 bases. The V gene lost 0 bases and the J gene lost 0 bases, with 9 bases spanning the gap. The CDR3 covers 15 residues. Germline-derived CDR1 and CDR2 are SGHNT and YYREEE (reference sequence). CDR3 protein: CASSLGQTVNTEAFF. In DNA form, the CDR3 reads TGTGCCAGCAGCTTGGGCCAGACAGTGAACACTGAAGCTTTCTTT.

V usage is TRBV18 and J usage is TRBJ1-5; tentative D call: TRBD1 (5 bases). The CDR3 is 14 residues long. Germline V gene sequence: CDR1 KGHSH, CDR2 LQKENI. The V and J ends lost 3 bases and 0 bases respectively, with 6 bases between them. The CDR3 sequence is CASSPTASNQPQHF. CDR3 DNA sequence: TGTGCCAGCTCACCGACAGCTAGCAATCAGCCCCAGCATTTT.